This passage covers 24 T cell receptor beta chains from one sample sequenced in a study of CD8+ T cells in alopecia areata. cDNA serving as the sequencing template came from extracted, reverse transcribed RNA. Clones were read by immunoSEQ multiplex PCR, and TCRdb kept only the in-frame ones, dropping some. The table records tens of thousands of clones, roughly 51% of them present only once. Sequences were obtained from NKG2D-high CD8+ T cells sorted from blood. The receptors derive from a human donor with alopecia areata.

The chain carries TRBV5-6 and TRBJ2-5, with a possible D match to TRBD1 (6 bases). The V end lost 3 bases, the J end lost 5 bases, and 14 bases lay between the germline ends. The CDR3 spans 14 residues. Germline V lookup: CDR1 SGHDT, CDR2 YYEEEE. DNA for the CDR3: TGTGCCAGCAGCTCGGCACTAGGACAGGAGACCCAGTACTTC. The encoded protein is CASSSALGQETQYF.

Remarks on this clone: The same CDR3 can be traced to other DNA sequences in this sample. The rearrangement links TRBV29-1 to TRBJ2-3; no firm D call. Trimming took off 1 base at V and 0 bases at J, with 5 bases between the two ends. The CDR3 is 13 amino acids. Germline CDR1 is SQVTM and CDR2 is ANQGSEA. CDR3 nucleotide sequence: TGCAGCGTTGAAGGCTTTAGCACAGATACGCAGTATTTT. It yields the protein CSVEGFSTDTQYF.

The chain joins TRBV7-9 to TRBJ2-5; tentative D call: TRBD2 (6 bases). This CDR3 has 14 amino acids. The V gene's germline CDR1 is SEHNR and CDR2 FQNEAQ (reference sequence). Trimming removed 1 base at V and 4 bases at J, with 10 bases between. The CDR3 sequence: CASSLVGGTETQYF. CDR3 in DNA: TGTGCCAGCAGCTTAGTCGGGGGAACAGAGACCCAGTACTTC.

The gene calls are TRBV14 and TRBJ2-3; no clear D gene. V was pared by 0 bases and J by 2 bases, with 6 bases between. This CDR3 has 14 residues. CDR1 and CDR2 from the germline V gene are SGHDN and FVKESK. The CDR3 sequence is CASSQDWNTDTQYF. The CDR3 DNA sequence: TGTGCCAGCAGCCAAGATTGGAACACAGATACGCAGTATTTT.

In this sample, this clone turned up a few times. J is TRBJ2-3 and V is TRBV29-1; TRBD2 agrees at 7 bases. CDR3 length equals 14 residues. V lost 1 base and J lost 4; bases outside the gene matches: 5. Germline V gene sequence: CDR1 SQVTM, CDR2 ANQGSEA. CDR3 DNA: TGCAGCGTTGAAGGGGAGGGTGGGTCAGATACGCAGTATTTT. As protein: CSVEGEGGSDTQYF.

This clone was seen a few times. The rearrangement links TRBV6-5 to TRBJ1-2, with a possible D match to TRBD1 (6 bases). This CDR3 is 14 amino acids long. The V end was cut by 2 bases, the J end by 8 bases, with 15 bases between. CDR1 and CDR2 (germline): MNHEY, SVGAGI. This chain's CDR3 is CASSYQPGVRGYTF. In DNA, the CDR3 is TGTGCCAGCAGTTACCAACCAGGGGTACGAGGCTACACCTTC.

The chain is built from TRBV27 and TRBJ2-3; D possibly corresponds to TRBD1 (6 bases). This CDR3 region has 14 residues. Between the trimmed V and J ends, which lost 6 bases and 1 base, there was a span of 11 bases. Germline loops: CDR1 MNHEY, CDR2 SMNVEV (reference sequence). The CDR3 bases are TGTGCCAGCAGGGAGACAGGTGGCACAGATACGCAGTATTTT. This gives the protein CASRETGGTDTQYF.

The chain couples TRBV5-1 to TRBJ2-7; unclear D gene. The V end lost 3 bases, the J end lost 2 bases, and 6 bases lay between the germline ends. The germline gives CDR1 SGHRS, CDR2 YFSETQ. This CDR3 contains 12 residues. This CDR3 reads CASSSSPYEQYF. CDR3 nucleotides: TGCGCCAGCAGCTCCTCCCCCTACGAGCAGTACTTC.

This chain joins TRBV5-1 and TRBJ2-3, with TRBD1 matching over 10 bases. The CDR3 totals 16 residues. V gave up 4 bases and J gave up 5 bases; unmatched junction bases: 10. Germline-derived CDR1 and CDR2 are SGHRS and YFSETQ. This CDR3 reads CASSPTGTGDGDTQYF. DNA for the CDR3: TGCGCCAGCAGCCCAACGGGGACAGGGGACGGAGATACGCAGTATTTT.

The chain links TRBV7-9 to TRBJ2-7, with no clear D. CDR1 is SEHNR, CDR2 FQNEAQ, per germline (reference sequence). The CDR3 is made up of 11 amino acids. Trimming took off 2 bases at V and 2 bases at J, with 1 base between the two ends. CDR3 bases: TGTGCCAGCAGCTTAACCTACGAGCAGTACTTC. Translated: CASSLTYEQYF.

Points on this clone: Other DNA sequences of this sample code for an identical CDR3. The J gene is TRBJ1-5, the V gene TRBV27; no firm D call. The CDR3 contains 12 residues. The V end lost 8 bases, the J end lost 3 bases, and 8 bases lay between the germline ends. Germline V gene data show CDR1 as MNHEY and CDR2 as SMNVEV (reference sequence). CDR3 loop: CASGRINQPQHF. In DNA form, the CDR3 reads TGTGCCAGCGGACGAATCAATCAGCCCCAGCATTTT.

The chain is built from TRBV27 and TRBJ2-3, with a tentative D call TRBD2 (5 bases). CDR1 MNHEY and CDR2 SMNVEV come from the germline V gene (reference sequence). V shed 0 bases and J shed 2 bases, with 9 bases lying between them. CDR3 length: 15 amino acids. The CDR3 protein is CASSLSEVFTDTQYF. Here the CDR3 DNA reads TGTGCCAGCAGTTTATCGGAGGTATTCACAGATACGCAGTATTTT.

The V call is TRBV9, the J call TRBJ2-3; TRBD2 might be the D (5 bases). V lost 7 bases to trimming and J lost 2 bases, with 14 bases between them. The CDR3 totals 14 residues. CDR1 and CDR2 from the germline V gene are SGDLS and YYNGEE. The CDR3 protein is CASGYGGSTDTQYF. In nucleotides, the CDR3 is TGTGCCAGCGGGTATGGAGGCTCCACAGATACGCAGTATTTT.

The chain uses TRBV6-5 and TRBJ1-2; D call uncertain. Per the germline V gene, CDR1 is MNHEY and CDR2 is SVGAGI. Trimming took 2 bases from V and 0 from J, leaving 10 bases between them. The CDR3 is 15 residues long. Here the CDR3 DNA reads TGTGCCAGCAGTTACGGACGAAGCACTAACTATGGCTACACCTTC. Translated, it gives CASSYGRSTNYGYTF.

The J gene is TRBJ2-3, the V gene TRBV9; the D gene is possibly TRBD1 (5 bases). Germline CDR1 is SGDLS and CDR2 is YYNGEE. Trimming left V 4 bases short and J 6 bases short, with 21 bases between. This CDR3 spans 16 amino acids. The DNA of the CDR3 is TGTGCCAGCAGCTCCTCGGACACCACTCGTTGGGATACGCAGTATTTT. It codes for CASSSSDTTRWDTQYF.

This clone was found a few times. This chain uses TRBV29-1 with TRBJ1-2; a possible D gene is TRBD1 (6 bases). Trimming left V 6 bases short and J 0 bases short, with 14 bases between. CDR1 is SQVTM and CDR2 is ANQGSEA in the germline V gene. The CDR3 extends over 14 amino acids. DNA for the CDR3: TGCAGCGTCTATACCGGGACAACTAACTATGGCTACACCTTC. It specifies CSVYTGTTNYGYTF. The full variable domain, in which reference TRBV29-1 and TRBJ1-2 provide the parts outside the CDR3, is SAVISQKPSRDICQRGTSLTIQCQVDSQVTMMFWYRQQPGQSLTLIATANQGSEATYESGFVIDKFPISRPNLTFSTLTVSNMSPEDSSIYLCSVYTGTTNYGYTFGSGTRLTVV.

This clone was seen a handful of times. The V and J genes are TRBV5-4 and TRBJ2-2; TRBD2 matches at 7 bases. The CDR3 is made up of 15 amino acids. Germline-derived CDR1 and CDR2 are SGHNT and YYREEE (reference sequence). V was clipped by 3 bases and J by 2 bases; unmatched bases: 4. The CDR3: CASSSSSGNTGELFF. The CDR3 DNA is TGTGCCAGCAGCTCCTCTAGCGGAAACACCGGGGAGCTGTTTTTT.

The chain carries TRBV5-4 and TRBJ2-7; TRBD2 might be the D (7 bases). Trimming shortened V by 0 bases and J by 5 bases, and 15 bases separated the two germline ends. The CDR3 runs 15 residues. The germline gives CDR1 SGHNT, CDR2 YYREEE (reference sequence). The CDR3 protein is CASSLALQGGNEQYF. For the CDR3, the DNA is TGTGCCAGCAGCTTGGCCCTACAGGGAGGGAACGAGCAGTACTTC.

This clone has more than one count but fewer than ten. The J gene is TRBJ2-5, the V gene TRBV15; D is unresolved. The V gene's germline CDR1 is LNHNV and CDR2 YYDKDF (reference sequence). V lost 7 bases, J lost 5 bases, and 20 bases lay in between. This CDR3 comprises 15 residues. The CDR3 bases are TGTGCCACCAACCAACCGGGCCCAGGTGGGGAGACCCAGTACTTC. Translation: CATNQPGPGGETQYF.

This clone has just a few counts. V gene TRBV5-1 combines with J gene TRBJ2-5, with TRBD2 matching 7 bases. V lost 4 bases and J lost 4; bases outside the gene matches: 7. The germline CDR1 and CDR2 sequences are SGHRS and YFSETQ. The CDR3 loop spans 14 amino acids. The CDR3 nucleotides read TGCGCCAGCAGCCCAGAACTAGCGCCAGAGACCCAGTACTTC. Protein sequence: CASSPELAPETQYF. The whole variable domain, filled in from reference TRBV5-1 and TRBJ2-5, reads KAGVTQTPRYLIKTRGQQVTLSCSPISGHRSVSWYQQTPGQGLQFLFEYFSETQRNKGNFPGRFSGRQFSNSRSEMNVSTLELGDSALYLCASSPELAPETQYFGPGTRLLVL.

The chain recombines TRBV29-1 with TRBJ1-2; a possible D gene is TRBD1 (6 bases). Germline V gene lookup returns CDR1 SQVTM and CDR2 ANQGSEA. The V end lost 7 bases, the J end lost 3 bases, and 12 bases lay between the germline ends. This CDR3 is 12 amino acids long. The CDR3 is CSAMGADYGYTF. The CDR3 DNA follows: TGCAGCGCTATGGGGGCAGACTATGGCTACACCTTC.

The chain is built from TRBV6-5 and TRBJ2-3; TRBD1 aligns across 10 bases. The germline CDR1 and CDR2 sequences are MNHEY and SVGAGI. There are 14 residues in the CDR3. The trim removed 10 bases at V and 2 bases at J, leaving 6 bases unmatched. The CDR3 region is CATRQGAYTDTQYF. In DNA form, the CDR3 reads TGTGCCACTAGACAGGGGGCCTACACAGATACGCAGTATTTT.

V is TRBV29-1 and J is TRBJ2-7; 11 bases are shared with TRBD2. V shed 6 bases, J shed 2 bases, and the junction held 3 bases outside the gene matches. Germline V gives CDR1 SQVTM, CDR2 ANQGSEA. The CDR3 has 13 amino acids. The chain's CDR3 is CSVTSGGTYEQYF. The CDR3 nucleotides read TGCAGCGTCACTAGCGGGGGTACCTACGAGCAGTACTTC.

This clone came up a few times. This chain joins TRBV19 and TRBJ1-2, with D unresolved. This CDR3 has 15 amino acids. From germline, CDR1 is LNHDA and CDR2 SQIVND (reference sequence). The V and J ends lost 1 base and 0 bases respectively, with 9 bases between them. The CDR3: CASSIGGGANYGYTF. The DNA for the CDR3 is TGTGCCAGTAGTATAGGCGGCGGAGCTAACTATGGCTACACCTTC.